The 18 T cell receptor beta chains presented below share a single source sample, sequenced in a study of cytomegalovirus exposure and HLA in healthy donors. Use of 60 Vbeta and 13 Jbeta primers characterized the PCR. The protocol was immunoSEQ multiplex PCR, while the TCRdb copy is restricted to in-frame clones and leaves out a portion. The sample shows approximately 170,000 clones, around 76% of them seen only once. The source material was PBMCs. The receptors come from a woman aged 25 to 45 in good health and CMV-seropositive.

The chain couples TRBV27 to TRBJ1-1; weak D call: TRBD1 (5 bases). Between the trimmed V and J ends, which lost 9 bases and 0 bases, there was a span of 11 bases. Germline CDR1 reads MNHEY; CDR2 reads SMNVEV (reference sequence). CDR3 length equals 13 residues. The chain's CDR3 is CARWGPVNTEAFF. The DNA for the CDR3 is TGTGCCAGGTGGGGCCCGGTGAACACTGAAGCTTTCTTT.

The sample holds a few counts of this clone. The chain couples TRBV11-2 to TRBJ1-5, with TRBD1 identical over 7 bases. The CDR3 extends over 17 amino acids. Germline V gives CDR1 SGHAT, CDR2 FQNNGV. Unmatched junction bases numbered 10, after V lost 2 bases and J lost 3 bases. The CDR3 coding sequence is TGTGCCAGCAGCTTATTCGCGGAGGGGGCTGACAATCAGCCCCAGCATTTT. Protein product: CASSLFAEGADNQPQHF. Based on the CDR3 plus reference TRBV11-2 and TRBJ1-5, the full variable domain is EAGVAQSPRYKIIEKRQSVAFWCNPISGHATLYWYQQILGQGPKLLIQFQNNGVVDDSQLPKDRFSAERLKGVDSTLKIQPAKLEDSAVYLCASSLFAEGADNQPQHFGDGTRLSIL.

This chain connects TRBV6-1 to TRBJ1-5; D uncertain. The CDR3 consists of 13 residues. In germline, CDR1 is MNHNS, CDR2 SASEGT. V was trimmed by 1 base and J by 4 bases, leaving 5 bases between them. In nucleotides, the CDR3 is TGTGCCAGCAGTGAAGTCCAGAATCAGCCCCAGCATTTT. Translation gives CASSEVQNQPQHF.

The chain couples TRBV4-3 to TRBJ2-1; TRBD2 matches 13 bases. Germline V CDR1 and CDR2: LGHNA, YSLEER. The CDR3 has 18 residues. Trimming took 3 bases from V and 7 from J; bases not matched to a gene: 12. Written as DNA, the CDR3 is TGCGCCAGCAGCCAGAACCGAGGACTAGCGGGAGTGTATAATGAGCAGTTCTTC. Protein sequence: CASSQNRGLAGVYNEQFF.

The chain combines TRBV5-1 with TRBJ1-2, with TRBD1 identical over 9 bases. The CDR3 length is 12 residues. Germline assignment: CDR1 SGHRS and CDR2 YFSETQ. Germline trimming cut 9 bases from V and 4 bases from J; bases unmatched to any gene: 4. The CDR3 nucleotides read TGCGCCACAGGGGGACAGGGCTATGGCTACACCTTC. This encodes CATGGQGYGYTF.

This clone has just a few counts. The chain joins TRBV7-9 to TRBJ1-1; TRBD1 matches 11 bases. The CDR3 loop spans 16 amino acids. Germline V gene lookup returns CDR1 SEHNR and CDR2 FQNEAQ (reference sequence). Germline trimming cut 1 base from V and 4 bases from J; bases unmatched to any gene: 5. DNA for the CDR3: TGTGCCAGCAGCTTAGACCTCGGGACAGGGGGCACTGAAGCTTTCTTT. Its translation is CASSLDLGTGGTEAFF. The full variable domain, in which reference TRBV7-9 and TRBJ1-1 provide the parts outside the CDR3, is DTGVSQNPRHKITKRGQNVTFRCDPISEHNRLYWYRQTLGQGPEFLTYFQNEAQLEKSRLLSDRFSAERPKGSFSTLEIQRTEQGDSAMYLCASSLDLGTGGTEAFFGQGTRLTVV.

This clone was counted a few times. The CDR3 here is CASSSQGTNEKLFF. The CDR3 nucleotides are TGTGCCAGCAGCTCACAGGGGACTAATGAAAAACTGTTTTTT. This chain uses TRBV5-4 with TRBJ1-4, with 7 bases aligning to TRBD1. Germline V gene sequence: CDR1 SGHNT, CDR2 YYREEE (reference sequence). With V trimmed by 3 bases and J by 2 bases, 1 base remained unmatched. The CDR3 spans 14 residues.

The chain carries TRBV9 and TRBJ2-3; 9 bases are a match to TRBD2. The CDR3 covers 15 residues. Trimming removed 2 bases from V and 4 bases from J; junction bases left unmatched: 5. Per germline, CDR1 SGDLS and CDR2 YYNGEE. Here the CDR3 reads CASSVSGSIADTQYF. The DNA for the CDR3 is TGTGCCAGCAGCGTTAGCGGGAGTATAGCAGATACGCAGTATTTT.

As regards this clone: The junction departs from the called germline gene at one end, perhaps through a read error. The rearrangement uses TRBV2 and TRBJ2-7; the D gene is possibly TRBD1 (5 bases). The CDR3 consists of 11 residues. CDR1 SNHLY and CDR2 FYNNEI come from the germline V gene. The CDR3 protein is CASRDTYGQYF. As DNA, the CDR3 is TGTGCCAGCAGGGACACCTACGGGCAGTACTTC.

In this sample, this clone turned up a few times. The rearrangement joins TRBV7-2 to TRBJ2-3; 7 positions agree with TRBD2. There are 14 residues in the CDR3. Germline CDR1 and CDR2: SGHTA and FQGNSA. J lost 5 bases, V lost 3 bases, and 5 bases had no gene match. The CDR3 loop reads CASSFTSVGDTQYF. Here the CDR3 DNA reads TGTGCCAGCAGCTTCACTAGCGTGGGAGATACGCAGTATTTT.

The rearrangement links TRBV7-9 to TRBJ2-1; 7 positions match TRBD2. Germline V lookup: CDR1 SEHNR, CDR2 FQNEAQ (reference sequence). With V trimmed by 1 base and J by 7 bases, 1 base remained unmatched. CDR3 length equals 13 residues. The CDR3 bases are TGTGCCAGCAGCTTAGGGGGGGGAAATGAGCAGTTCTTC. Translation: CASSLGGGNEQFF.

This chain joins TRBV6-5 and TRBJ1-2; 7 positions agree with TRBD1. This CDR3 comprises 13 residues. V was clipped by 6 bases and J by 8 bases; unmatched bases: 9. CDR1 is MNHEY, CDR2 SVGAGI, per germline. The CDR3 reads CASREEGARGYTF. The CDR3 DNA is TGTGCCAGCAGAGAAGAGGGGGCACGAGGCTACACCTTC.

V is TRBV29-1 and J is TRBJ2-5; perhaps TRBD1 as D (6 bases). CDR1 SQVTM and CDR2 ANQGSEA come from the germline V gene. The CDR3 has 12 amino acids. With 7 bases removed from V and 3 bases from J, the gap between germline ends came to 12 bases. CDR3 in DNA: TGCAGCGGCCTGGGGGCAGAAGAGACCCAGTACTTC. Amino acids: CSGLGAEETQYF.

V gene TRBV7-9 combines with J gene TRBJ2-5; perhaps TRBD2 as D (6 bases). Germline CDR1 reads SEHNR; CDR2 reads FQNEAQ (reference sequence). Deletions cut 3 bases from V and 1 base from J, with 9 bases between. The CDR3 has 14 residues. CDR3 sequence reads: CASSLRDGQETQYF. Written as DNA, the CDR3 is TGTGCCAGCAGCTTGCGGGACGGCCAAGAGACCCAGTACTTC.

The table lists this clone with a few counts. This chain connects TRBV27 to TRBJ2-5; 9 nucleotides align to TRBD1. V was pared by 8 bases and J by 5 bases, with 9 bases of the junction left unmatched. Looked up from germline, CDR1 is MNHEY and CDR2 is SMNVEV (reference sequence). The length of the CDR3 is 14 residues. CDR3 sequence reads: CASQTGGFSETQYF. The CDR3 DNA reads TGTGCCAGCCAAACAGGGGGCTTTTCGGAGACCCAGTACTTC.

This clone was recorded a few times. The J gene is TRBJ1-5, the V gene TRBV28; TRBD1 matches at 8 bases. The CDR3 runs 14 residues. Germline assignment: CDR1 MDHEN and CDR2 SYDVKM. V lost 6 bases, J lost 3 bases, and 4 bases stayed unmatched. This CDR3 reads CASSRQGPNQPQHF. As DNA, the CDR3 is TGTGCCAGCAGCAGACAGGGGCCCAATCAGCCCCAGCATTTT.

V is TRBV7-9 and J is TRBJ2-5, with D perhaps matching TRBD2 (5 bases). CDR1 is SEHNR and CDR2 is FQNEAQ in the germline V gene (reference sequence). V lost 1 base and J 5 bases, leaving 14 bases between the germline ends. This CDR3 is 15 amino acids long. The CDR3 here is CASSLVGRPGETQYF. The CDR3 nucleotides are TGTGCCAGCAGCTTAGTCGGCAGGCCGGGGGAGACCCAGTACTTC.

This CDR3 is CASSPAGGDSYEQYF. The CDR3 DNA follows: TGTGCCAGCAGCCCAGCGGGGGGGGACTCCTACGAGCAGTACTTC. This chain connects TRBV21-1 to TRBJ2-7; the DNA was not compared with TRBD2, the D call given in the table. TRBV21-1 is a known pseudogene. The CDR3 runs to 15 residues.